This T cell receptor (beta chain) was identified during a study of spatial heterogeneity in lung cancer. Overall study findings and caveats: Tumor mutation counts were tracked by expanded intratumoral alpha and beta TCR counts.

At least ten counts were recorded for this clonotype. What it binds is not known. TCRdb re-derived calls from the 5' RACE reads in MiXCR, one entry per CDR3 protein. The sample contains 20,000 to 25,000 distinct CDR3 sequences, roughly 6.7% of which appear only once. Time point denoted: sample taken at primary tumor resection. The CDR3 extends over 14 amino acids. V shed 6 bases and J shed 6 bases, with 16 bases lying between them. The germline gives CDR1 SGDLS, CDR2 YYNGEE. The source was lung tumor tissue, collected at surgery. This clonotype originated in a male donor with early-stage non-small cell lung cancer. The V and J genes are TRBV9 and TRBJ2-1, with D perhaps being TRBD1 or TRBD2 (5 bases each). CDR3 sequence reads: CASTSKAGANEQFF. Here the CDR3 DNA reads TGTGCCAGCACCTCCAAAGCCGGGGCCAATGAGCAGTTCTTC.